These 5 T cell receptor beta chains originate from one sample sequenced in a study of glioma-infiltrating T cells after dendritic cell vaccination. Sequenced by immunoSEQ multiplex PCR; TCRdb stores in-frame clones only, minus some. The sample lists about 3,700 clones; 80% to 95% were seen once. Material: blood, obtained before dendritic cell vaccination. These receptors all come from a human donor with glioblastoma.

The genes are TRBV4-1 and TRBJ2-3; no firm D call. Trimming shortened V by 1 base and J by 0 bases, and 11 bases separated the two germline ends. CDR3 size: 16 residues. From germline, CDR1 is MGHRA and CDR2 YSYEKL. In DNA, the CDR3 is TGCGCCAGCAGCCAAGTTATGCCAGCGAGCACAGATACGCAGTATTTT. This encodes CASSQVMPASTDTQYF.

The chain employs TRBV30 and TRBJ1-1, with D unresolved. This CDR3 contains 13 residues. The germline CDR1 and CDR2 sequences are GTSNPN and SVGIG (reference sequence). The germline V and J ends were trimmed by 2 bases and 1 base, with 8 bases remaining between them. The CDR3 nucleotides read TGTGCCTGGAGTCCTCTAGGGAACACTGAAGCTTTCTTT. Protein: CAWSPLGNTEAFF.

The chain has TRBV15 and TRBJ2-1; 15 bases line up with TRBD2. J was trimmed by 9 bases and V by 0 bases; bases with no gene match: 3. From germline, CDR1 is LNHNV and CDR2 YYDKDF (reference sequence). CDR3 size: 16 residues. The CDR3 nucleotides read TGTGCCACCAGCAGAGACCTGGGACTAGCGGGAGGTGAGCAGTTCTTC. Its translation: CATSRDLGLAGGEQFF. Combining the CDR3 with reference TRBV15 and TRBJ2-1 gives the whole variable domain DAMVIQNPRYQVTQFGKPVTLSCSQTLNHNVMYWYQQKSSQAPKLLFHYYDKDFNNEADTPDNFQSRRPNTSFCFLDIRSPGLGDTAMYLCATSRDLGLAGGEQFFGPGTRLTVL.

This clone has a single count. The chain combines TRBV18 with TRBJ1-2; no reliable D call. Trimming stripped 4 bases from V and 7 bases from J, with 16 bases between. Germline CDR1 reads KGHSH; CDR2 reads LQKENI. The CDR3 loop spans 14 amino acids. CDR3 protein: CASSRRTSRGGYTF. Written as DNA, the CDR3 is TGTGCCAGCTCACGACGGACCTCGCGGGGTGGCTACACCTTC.

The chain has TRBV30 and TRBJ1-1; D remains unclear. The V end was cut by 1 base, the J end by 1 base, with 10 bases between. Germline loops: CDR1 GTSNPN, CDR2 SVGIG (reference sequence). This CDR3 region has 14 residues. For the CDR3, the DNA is TGTGCCTGGAGTGATCCACAGCAGAACACTGAAGCTTTCTTT. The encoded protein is CAWSDPQQNTEAFF.